The T cell receptor beta chain under discussion was sequenced for a study of graft-versus-host responses after intestinal transplantation. About the study: In this cohort, recipients had multivisceral, liver-intestinal, or isolated intestinal transplants. Every recipient had anti-thymocyte globulin induction and three to four years of tacrolimus plus steroids. Findings and limits, study-wide: Recipient marrow harbored GvH clones, some of which surfaced first in ileum or blood.

Germline values: CDR1 SGHNT, CDR2 YYREEE (reference sequence). J gave up 0 bases and V 4 bases, and 7 bases lay outside the gene matches. CDR3 length: 17 residues. Clones were sequenced by immunoSEQ multiplex PCR, and TCRdb holds only the in-frame ones, with some missing. There are 25,000 to 30,000 clones in the sample; about 92% occur only once, and around 0.57% lies in the top ten. As for this clone: Its antigen is currently unknown.

The J gene is TRBJ1-6, the V gene TRBV5-4; TRBD1 matches at 7 bases. This TCR was recovered from a human patient who received an intestinal transplant, so some T cells may come from the graft donor. The starting material was PBMCs, obtained 18 days after transplant. The CDR3 bases are TGTGCCAGCAGCCCTGGACAGGCTTACTCCTATAATTCACCCCTCCACTTT. Its protein product is CASSPGQAYSYNSPLHF.